Below, 12 T cell receptor beta chains from the same sample are listed, as sequenced in a study of lymphopenia after photon versus proton radiotherapy. Sequencing used immunoSEQ multiplex PCR; TCRdb keeps in-frame clones, though not all of them. The sample lists some 64,000 clones, roughly 87% occurring once. The input for sequencing was peripheral blood, taken from a patient treated with proton-based radiotherapy. These TCRs come from an elderly man with esophageal cancer.

This clone appeared once. This rearrangement joins TRBV5-1 to TRBJ1-1; TRBD1 is a possible D gene (6 bases). V was shortened by 4 bases and J by 1 base, with 14 bases between the two germline ends. CDR1 and CDR2 from the germline V gene are SGHRS and YFSETQ. The CDR3 extends over 15 amino acids. CDR3 residues: CASSQDLQGNTEAFF. The CDR3 DNA reads as TGCGCCAGCAGCCAAGATCTACAGGGGAACACTGAAGCTTTCTTT.

The chain combines TRBV9 with TRBJ1-2, with 9 bases that match TRBD1. The V gene's germline CDR1 is SGDLS and CDR2 YYNGEE. The CDR3 is made up of 13 amino acids. J gave up 7 bases and V 3 bases, and 4 bases lay outside the gene matches. CDR3 DNA sequence: TGTGCCAGCAGCGAACGGACAGGGGCTGGCTACACCTTC. The encoded protein is CASSERTGAGYTF.

The chain has TRBV25-1 and TRBJ1-1, with D uncertain. Germline loops: CDR1 MGHDK, CDR2 SYGVNS. This CDR3 spans 15 amino acids. Trimming stripped 6 bases from V and 0 bases from J, with 14 bases between. The DNA of the CDR3 is TGTGCCAGCAGGCCTGGCGCAGGAATGAACACTGAAGCTTTCTTT. Encoded protein: CASRPGAGMNTEAFF.

The chain has TRBV7-6 and TRBJ2-1; 11 nucleotides line up with TRBD2. The J segment lost 10 bases and the V segment lost 2 bases, leaving 4 bases of the junction unmatched. Germline-derived CDR1 and CDR2 are SGHVS and FNYEAQ. This CDR3 region has 14 residues. This chain's CDR3 is CASSLYLAGGEQFF. Written as DNA, the CDR3 is TGTGCCAGCAGCTTATACCTAGCGGGGGGAGAGCAGTTCTTC.

V is TRBV10-1 and J is TRBJ2-7; 7 bases are shared with TRBD1. The CDR3 runs 18 residues. Germline-derived CDR1 and CDR2 are WNHNN and SYGVQD (reference sequence). With V trimmed by 0 bases and J by 3 bases, 14 bases remained unmatched. The DNA for the CDR3 is TGCGCCAGCAGTGAGTCGGTTCTGGCGGCAGGGGGACACTACGAGCAGTACTTC. Residues: CASSESVLAAGGHYEQYF.

This rearrangement joins TRBV5-1 to TRBJ2-5, with D hard to call. From germline, CDR1 is SGHRS and CDR2 YFSETQ. The CDR3 extends over 14 amino acids. V was clipped by 0 bases and J by 5 bases, with 11 bases between them. The CDR3 is CASSLVAYGETQYF. DNA of the CDR3: TGCGCCAGCAGCTTGGTGGCTTACGGGGAGACCCAGTACTTC. The full variable domain, rest sourced from reference TRBV5-1 and TRBJ2-5, is KAGVTQTPRYLIKTRGQQVTLSCSPISGHRSVSWYQQTPGQGLQFLFEYFSETQRNKGNFPGRFSGRQFSNSRSEMNVSTLELGDSALYLCASSLVAYGETQYFGPGTRLLVL.

The rearrangement uses TRBV5-1 and TRBJ1-4; TRBD1 might be the D (6 bases). The ends were cut back, 2 bases at V and 4 bases at J, with 12 bases in the middle. Germline V gene lookup returns CDR1 SGHRS and CDR2 YFSETQ. The CDR3 has 15 amino acids. CDR3 in DNA: TGCGCCAGCAGCTTCAAGGGAGGGGGTAATGAAAAACTGTTTTTT. This encodes CASSFKGGGNEKLFF.

V and J are TRBV6-5 and TRBJ1-3, with TRBD1 as a possible D gene (6 bases). Trimming removed 6 bases from V and 7 bases from J, with 16 bases in between. Germline lookup yields CDR1 MNHEY and CDR2 SVGAGI. There are 14 residues in the CDR3. CDR3 coding DNA: TGTGCCAGCAGATACAGGGATCTGGAGAACACCATATATTTT. This encodes CASRYRDLENTIYF.

This chain links TRBV29-1 with TRBJ1-2; no clear D gene. V was clipped by 2 bases and J by 4 bases, with 14 bases between them. The CDR3 contains 14 residues. CDR1 and CDR2 (germline): SQVTM, ANQGSEA. Here the CDR3 reads CSVERREGPYGYTF. Written as DNA, the CDR3 is TGCAGCGTTGAAAGGAGGGAAGGGCCCTATGGCTACACCTTC.

This chain connects TRBV27 to TRBJ1-1; TRBD1 matches 8 bases. Germline V gene data show CDR1 as MNHEY and CDR2 as SMNVEV (reference sequence). This CDR3 region has 15 residues. Unmatched junction bases numbered 5, after V lost 3 bases and J lost 2 bases. The CDR3 DNA is TGTGCCAGCAGTTTCCAAGGACAGGGAAACACTGAAGCTTTCTTT. Translation: CASSFQGQGNTEAFF.

This clone was observed a handful of times. The chain carries TRBV7-2 and TRBJ2-7; D ambiguous. CDR1 is SGHTA, CDR2 FQGNSA, per germline. Trimming pared 5 bases from V and 4 bases from J, leaving 12 bases between. The CDR3 sequence is 13 residues long. CDR3 sequence: CASSPSTRYEQYF. The DNA for the CDR3 is TGTGCCAGCAGCCCCTCCACCAGGTACGAGCAGTACTTC.

The chain has TRBV18 and TRBJ2-5, with 9 bases lining up with TRBD2. Per germline, CDR1 KGHSH and CDR2 LQKENI. The CDR3 consists of 16 residues. V was clipped by 3 bases and J by 5 bases; unmatched bases: 10. The CDR3 region is CASSPVIAGVVETQYF. The CDR3 DNA is TGTGCCAGCTCACCCGTCATAGCGGGAGTAGTGGAGACCCAGTACTTC.